This TCR beta chain was profiled in a study of post-analysis software for immune sequencing data. Study-level information: Multiple sclerosis in the patients followed relapsing-remitting, secondary progressive and progressive-relapsing courses.

Germline-derived CDR1 and CDR2 are SQVTM and ANQGSEA. The length of the CDR3 is 13 residues. Sequencing libraries made from TCR beta cDNA carried unique molecular identifiers. TCRdb ran MiXCR on the PCR reads and lists one entry per CDR3 protein. The sample records hundreds of thousands of distinct CDR3 sequences, around 50% being singletons. Turning to this clonotype: Its antigen is not known.

Overall study results and limits: Batch-matched samples strongly co-clustered by F measure. In patients, TRBV5-6, TRBV5-1 and TRBV20-1 belonged to five or six TRBV segments found more frequently than in controls. Multiple sclerosis patients showed significantly lower normalized Chao1 diversity than controls did.

The sequencing sample was made of blood. The chain links TRBV29-1 to TRBJ2-5; 10 nucleotides match TRBD1. The tail of the sequence fits TRBJ2-7 better, so the J call may be wrong. The clonotype comes from a girl under 18 with multiple sclerosis. In DNA, the CDR3 is TGCAGCGTTACCCGGGACAGGGGTTACGAGCAGTACTTC. Protein: CSVTRDRGYEQYF.